This is a list of T cell receptor beta chains from one sample in a study of shared clonotypes between healthy human individuals. The table came from immunoSEQ multiplex PCR; TCRdb's copy has only in-frame clones and leaves some out. Of 2 million to 2.5 million clones listed, more than 90% are singletons. Sequencing was done on a sample of naive CD4+ T cells sorted from blood. The receptors stem from a man aged 18 to 29 in good health. The CDR3 runs from the conserved cysteine through the conserved F or W. A D gene is named only where the DNA matches it firmly. Not every row has a clone size; where given, it reads once, few, many or a size class.

j_call v_call d_call clone_size cdr3_aa cdr3_nt
TRBJ1-2 TRBV10-3 - - CAIGNGTSLNYGYTF TGTGCCATTGGAAACGGAACTTCCCTCAACTATGGCTACACCTTC
TRBJ2-2 TRBV5-1 - - CASSSFPTENTGELFF TGCGCCAGCAGCTCCTTCCCGACAGAGAACACCGGGGAGCTGTTTTTT
TRBJ2-7 TRBV7-9 - - CASSSGTLGFIEYF TGTGCCAGCAGTTCGGGGACATTGGGGTTTATAGAGTACTTC
TRBJ1-5 TRBV27 TRBD1 - CASSDRARSNQPQHF TGTGCCAGCAGTGACAGGGCACGGAGCAATCAGCCCCAGCATTTT
TRBJ2-2 TRBV4-1 - - CASSQEAPGAPGELFF TGCGCCAGCAGCCAAGAGGCCCCTGGGGCGCCCGGGGAGCTGTTTTTT
TRBJ2-5 TRBV5-1 - - CASSLVWGETQYF TGCGCCAGCAGCTTGGTCTGGGGAGAGACCCAGTACTTC
TRBJ1-4 TRBV30 - - CAWSLPGHWRGEKLFF TGTGCCTGGAGTCTCCCGGGACATTGGCGGGGAGAAAAACTGTTTTTT
TRBJ2-5 TRBV10-3 TRBD1 - CAISEGQGAENTKTQYF TGTGCCATCAGTGAAGGACAGGGGGCGGAGAATACCAAGACCCAGTACTTC
TRBJ2-2 TRBV5-1 - - CASSLDSTTGELFF TGCGCCAGCAGCTTGGACAGCACCACCGGGGAGCTGTTTTTT
TRBJ2-2 TRBV9 TRBD2 - CASSASGSTGELFF TGTGCCAGCAGCGCTAGCGGGAGCACCGGGGAGCTGTTTTTT
TRBJ2-5 TRBV7-9 - - CASSLAGGETQYF TGTGCCAGCAGCTTAGCAGGGGGAGAGACCCAGTACTTC
TRBJ2-7 TRBV2 - - CASIRQPSSYEQYF TGTGCCAGCATAAGACAGCCTAGCTCCTACGAGCAGTACTTC
TRBJ1-2 TRBV2 TRBD1 - CASRTGGVYGYTF TGTGCCAGCAGAACAGGGGGTGTCTATGGCTACACCTTC
TRBJ2-2 TRBV10-3 - - CAISGAGTSNGELFF TGTGCCATCAGTGGCGCCGGCACTAGCAACGGGGAGCTGTTTTTT
TRBJ2-7 TRBV10-3 - - CAISESGTGPYEQYF TGTGCCATCAGTGAGTCTGGGACGGGGCCCTACGAGCAGTACTTC
TRBJ2-7 TRBV16 - - CASSQRGEQYF TGTGCCAGCAGCCAAAGAGGCGAGCAGTACTTC
TRBJ1-1 TRBV10-3 - - CAISDSDRGGNTEAFF TGTGCCATCAGTGACTCAGACAGAGGCGGCAACACTGAAGCTTTCTTT
TRBJ1-1 TRBV30 - - CAWQRGGSAFF TGTGCCTGGCAACGGGGGGGATCAGCTTTCTTT
TRBJ2-1 TRBV7-2 TRBD1 - CASSQATGGREQFF TGTGCCAGCAGCCAAGCTACAGGGGGCAGAGAGCAGTTCTTC
TRBJ2-7 TRBV5-1 - - CASSLGTLERQYF TGCGCCAGCAGCCTTGGGACATTGGAGAGGCAGTACTTC
TRBJ1-3 TRBV5-1 TRBD1 - CASSPVQGAPVYF TGCGCCAGCAGCCCGGTACAGGGGGCTCCAGTATATTTT
TRBJ1-1 TRBV10-3 - - CAITKDTENTEAFF TGTGCCATCACTAAGGACACTGAGAACACTGAAGCTTTCTTT
TRBJ1-4 TRBV27 - - CASKGGFNEKLFF TGTGCCAGCAAAGGAGGATTTAATGAAAAACTGTTTTTT
TRBJ1-5 TRBV30 - - CAWGWGTGQPQHF TGTGCCTGGGGCTGGGGAACGGGCCAGCCCCAGCATTTT
TRBJ2-3 TRBV30 TRBD2 - CAWSMGLVLSDTQYF TGTGCCTGGAGTATGGGACTAGTTTTATCCGATACGCAGTATTTT
TRBJ2-2 TRBV7-9 - - CASSLDLGELFF TGTGCCAGCAGCTTGGATCTCGGGGAGCTGTTTTTT
TRBJ2-2 TRBV2 - - CASSESRKNTGELFF TGTGCCAGCAGTGAGAGCAGGAAAAACACCGGGGAGCTGTTTTTT
TRBJ2-7 TRBV30 - once CAWSRDSGVSSGEQYF TGTGCCTGGAGCCGGGACAGCGGGGTCTCTTCTGGCGAGCAGTACTTC
TRBJ2-5 TRBV5-4 - - CASSRSGALDGTQYF TGTGCCAGCAGTCGGTCCGGGGCCCTCGATGGGACCCAGTACTTC
TRBJ1-2 TRBV15 TRBD1 - CATSRDDRGEGGYTF TGTGCCACCAGCAGAGATGACAGGGGCGAGGGTGGCTACACCTTC
TRBJ2-5 TRBV28 TRBD2 - CASSPPASGGGTQYF TGTGCCAGCAGCCCCCCGGCTAGCGGGGGAGGGACCCAGTACTTC
TRBJ1-1 TRBV5-1 TRBD1 - CASSLEGQREAFF TGCGCCAGCAGCTTGGAGGGACAGCGTGAAGCTTTCTTT